A selection of T cell receptor beta chains follows, all from one sample in a study of T cell responses to AZD1222 COVID-19 vaccine. Libraries were prepared by immunoSEQ multiplex PCR; TCRdb keeps only in-frame clonotypes and omits some of them. Of 140,000 to 150,000 clones in the sample, roughly 92% were seen once. The input for sequencing was peripheral blood, taken on day 0 of AZD1222 vaccination. These receptors originate from an adult in good health. CDR3s include the opening cysteine and the closing phenylalanine or tryptophan. Each record gives: clone size, V gene, D gene, J gene, CDR3 protein, CDR3 DNA. A D gene is named only where the DNA matches it firmly. For some rows the clone size is stated as once, few or many, or as a class when expanded; others skip it.

size: once; V: TRBV9; D: .; J: TRBJ2-1; CDR3: CASSVLQGGLDEQFF; DNA: TGTGCCAGCAGCGTATTACAGGGGGGGTTAGATGAGCAGTTCTTC
size: .; V: TRBV4-1; D: .; J: TRBJ1-3; CDR3: CASSHYSGVGDTIYF; DNA: TGCGCCAGCAGCCACTACTCGGGAGTAGGGGACACCATATATTTT
size: .; V: TRBV19; D: .; J: TRBJ1-1; CDR3: CASSISGNTEAFF; DNA: TGTGCCAGTAGTATATCAGGGAACACTGAAGCTTTCTTT
size: .; V: TRBV27; D: TRBD1; J: TRBJ1-1; CDR3: CASSLFPFRDRGLGAEAFF; DNA: TGTGCCAGCAGTTTATTTCCCTTCCGGGACAGGGGGCTGGGGGCTGAAGCTTTCTTT
size: .; V: TRBV5-4; D: TRBD2; J: TRBJ2-5; CDR3: CASSLTGGLKTQYF; DNA: TGTGCCAGCAGCTTGACGGGAGGGTTGAAGACCCAGTACTTC
size: .; V: TRBV7-9; D: .; J: TRBJ1-1; CDR3: CASSLPLMNTEAFF; DNA: TGTGCCAGCAGCTTACCTTTAATGAACACTGAAGCTTTCTTT
size: .; V: TRBV30; D: TRBD1; J: TRBJ1-5; CDR3: CAWSETGGSQPQHF; DNA: TGTGCCTGGAGTGAAACAGGGGGCAGTCAGCCCCAGCATTTT
size: .; V: TRBV4-2; D: TRBD2; J: TRBJ2-5; CDR3: CASSQLHSLAGATGETQYF; DNA: TGTGCCAGCAGCCAATTACACTCGCTAGCGGGAGCCACGGGGGAGACCCAGTACTTC
size: .; V: TRBV18; D: TRBD2; J: TRBJ2-7; CDR3: CASSPQREVLEQYF; DNA: TGTGCCAGCTCACCACAGCGGGAGGTTCTGGAGCAGTACTTC
size: .; V: TRBV7-3; D: .; J: TRBJ2-1; CDR3: CASSFSGPRGNEQFF; DNA: TGTGCCAGCAGCTTTAGCGGTCCTAGGGGGAATGAGCAGTTCTTC
size: .; V: TRBV4-1; D: .; J: TRBJ1-2; CDR3: CASSQLGHEINYGYTF; DNA: TGCGCCAGCAGCCAACTCGGACACGAAATTAACTATGGCTACACCTTC
size: once; V: TRBV12-3/TRBV12-4; D: .; J: TRBJ1-5; CDR3: CASRFLLNQPQHF; DNA: TGTGCCAGCAGATTTCTACTCAATCAGCCCCAGCATTTT
size: .; V: TRBV28; D: .; J: TRBJ2-7; CDR3: CASSLSRDIGYEQYF; DNA: TGTGCCAGCAGCCTCAGTAGGGACATTGGCTACGAGCAGTACTTC
size: .; V: TRBV6-2/TRBV6-3; D: .; J: TRBJ2-6; CDR3: CASSYPGRANVLTF; DNA: TGTGCCAGCAGTTACCCGGGGAGGGCCAACGTCCTGACTTTC
size: once; V: TRBV9; D: .; J: TRBJ1-5; CDR3: CASSVGGSNQPQHF; DNA: TGTGCCAGCAGCGTAGGGGGTAGCAATCAGCCCCAGCATTTT
size: .; V: TRBV25-1; D: .; J: TRBJ1-4; CDR3: CASSVETGRRMFF; DNA: TGTGCCAGCAGTGTTGAAACAGGGCGTAGAATGTTTTTT
size: .; V: TRBV5-1; D: .; J: TRBJ2-7; CDR3: CASSLVARNYEQYF; DNA: TGCGCCAGCAGCTTGGTAGCGAGAAACTACGAGCAGTACTTC
size: .; V: TRBV5-4; D: .; J: TRBJ2-7; CDR3: CASRTAASYEQYF; DNA: TGTGCCAGCAGGACGGCAGCCTCCTACGAGCAGTACTTC
size: .; V: TRBV9; D: .; J: TRBJ2-1; CDR3: CASSVFEGFNEQFF; DNA: TGTGCCAGCAGCGTATTTGAAGGATTCAATGAGCAGTTCTTC
size: .; V: TRBV10-1; D: TRBD2; J: TRBJ2-1; CDR3: CASSALWTSGRAGYNEQFF; DNA: TGCGCCAGCAGTGCCCTTTGGACTAGCGGGAGGGCCGGCTACAATGAGCAGTTCTTC
size: .; V: TRBV29-1; D: .; J: TRBJ1-1; CDR3: CSVLERGSGTEAFF; DNA: TGCAGCGTGCTCGAACGGGGCTCCGGGACTGAAGCTTTCTTT
size: .; V: TRBV11-2; D: .; J: TRBJ2-7; CDR3: CASRFGTFGRVNSYEQYF; DNA: TGTGCCAGCAGGTTCGGGACATTCGGACGGGTGAACTCCTACGAGCAGTACTTC
size: .; V: TRBV5-1; D: .; J: TRBJ2-1; CDR3: CASSLPGVTYNEQFF; DNA: TGCGCCAGCAGCTTGCCAGGGGTGACCTACAATGAGCAGTTCTTC
size: .; V: TRBV7-8; D: TRBD1; J: TRBJ1-6; CDR3: CASSARQGSPPLHF; DNA: TGTGCCAGCAGCGCGAGACAGGGGAGTCCACCCCTCCACTTT
size: .; V: TRBV5-4; D: .; J: TRBJ1-2; CDR3: CASSHPGRINYGYTF; DNA: TGTGCCAGCAGTCATCCGGGACGGATCAACTATGGCTACACCTTC
size: .; V: TRBV5-8; D: .; J: TRBJ2-1; CDR3: CASSLVWGNSYNEQFF; DNA: TGTGCCAGCAGCTTGGTTTGGGGGAACTCCTACAATGAGCAGTTCTTC
size: .; V: TRBV12-3/TRBV12-4; D: TRBD2; J: TRBJ2-3; CDR3: CASCGGTDTQYF; DNA: TGTGCCAGCTGCGGGGGAACAGATACGCAGTATTTT
size: .; V: TRBV10-1; D: .; J: TRBJ2-3; CDR3: CASSEGGGTDTQYF; DNA: TGCGCCAGCAGTGAGGGAGGCGGCACAGATACGCAGTATTTT
size: .; V: TRBV10-3; D: .; J: TRBJ2-7; CDR3: CAISDDEAQPSSYEQYF; DNA: TGTGCCATCAGTGACGACGAAGCCCAGCCGAGCTCCTACGAGCAGTACTTC
size: .; V: TRBV28; D: .; J: TRBJ2-1; CDR3: CASSFLPSYNEQFF; DNA: TGTGCCAGCAGTTTCCTCCCTTCCTACAATGAGCAGTTCTTC
size: .; V: TRBV19; D: .; J: TRBJ2-1; CDR3: CASSIDQGPYNEQFF; DNA: TGTGCCAGTAGTATAGATCAAGGGCCATACAATGAGCAGTTCTTC
size: .; V: TRBV4-1; D: .; J: TRBJ1-1; CDR3: CASKGREGTEAFF; DNA: TGCGCCAGCAAGGGCCGTGAGGGCACTGAAGCTTTCTTT
size: .; V: TRBV2; D: .; J: TRBJ1-5; CDR3: CASSVVNQPQHF; DNA: TGTGCCAGCAGTGTCGTCAATCAGCCCCAGCATTTT
size: once; V: TRBV18; D: .; J: TRBJ1-2; CDR3: CASSIQRNRGNYGYTF; DNA: TGTGCCAGCTCCATTCAGCGGAACCGTGGTAACTATGGCTACACCTTC
size: .; V: TRBV15; D: .; J: TRBJ2-7; CDR3: CATSNPGDSYEQYF; DNA: TGTGCCACCAGCAATCCGGGGGACTCCTACGAGCAGTACTTC
size: once; V: TRBV27; D: .; J: TRBJ1-5; CDR3: CASSPLTRLGRSNQPQHF; DNA: TGTGCCAGCAGTCCCCTTACCCGGCTAGGGCGGAGCAATCAGCCCCAGCATTTT
size: .; V: TRBV5-1; D: .; J: TRBJ1-1; CDR3: CASSLAQMNTEAFF; DNA: TGCGCCAGCAGCTTGGCCCAAATGAACACTGAAGCTTTCTTT
size: .; V: TRBV2; D: .; J: TRBJ1-4; CDR3: CASSPGRVREKLFF; DNA: TGTGCCAGCAGTCCTGGACGGGTGAGGGAAAAACTGTTTTTT
size: .; V: TRBV5-1; D: .; J: TRBJ2-7; CDR3: CASSSWVGDEQYF; DNA: TGCGCCAGCAGCTCTTGGGTTGGGGACGAGCAGTACTTC
size: .; V: TRBV12-3/TRBV12-4; D: .; J: TRBJ1-2; CDR3: CASSLGGLYGYTF; DNA: TGTGCCAGCAGTTTAGGGGGGCTCTATGGCTACACCTTC
size: .; V: TRBV28; D: TRBD2; J: TRBJ2-7; CDR3: CASSPLAGGGYEQYF; DNA: TGTGCCAGCAGCCCTCTAGCGGGAGGAGGCTACGAGCAGTACTTC
size: .; V: TRBV7-9; D: .; J: TRBJ1-2; CDR3: CASSLVPGQGYGYTF; DNA: TGTGCCAGCAGCTTAGTGCCAGGGCAGGGTTATGGCTACACCTTC
size: .; V: TRBV7-9; D: TRBD2; J: TRBJ2-3; CDR3: CASSVWTSGRHTDTQYF; DNA: TGTGCCAGCAGCGTCTGGACTAGCGGGAGACACACAGATACGCAGTATTTT
size: .; V: TRBV4-1; D: .; J: TRBJ1-1; CDR3: CASSQSAESTEAFF; DNA: TGCGCCAGCAGCCAATCGGCCGAGAGCACTGAAGCTTTCTTT
size: .; V: TRBV5-1; D: TRBD2; J: TRBJ2-3; CDR3: CASSWGGLAGGRTDTQYF; DNA: TGCGCCAGCAGCTGGGGGGGACTAGCGGGAGGACGAACAGATACGCAGTATTTT
size: .; V: TRBV27; D: .; J: TRBJ1-2; CDR3: CASSLSPGAGTSHGYTF; DNA: TGTGCCAGCAGTTTATCCCCGGGAGCGGGGACATCGCATGGCTACACCTTC
size: .; V: TRBV7-9; D: TRBD1; J: TRBJ2-3; CDR3: CASSPPGQGAIDTQYF; DNA: TGTGCCAGCAGCCCGCCGGGACAGGGGGCCATAGATACGCAGTATTTT
size: once; V: TRBV6-5; D: .; J: TRBJ2-1; CDR3: CASSGTVAYNEQFF; DNA: TGTGCCAGCAGCGGGACGGTCGCCTACAATGAGCAGTTCTTC
size: .; V: TRBV7-9; D: .; J: TRBJ2-3; CDR3: CASSSLGDTQYF; DNA: TGTGCCAGCAGCTCGCTGGGGGATACGCAGTATTTT
size: .; V: TRBV5-4; D: TRBD1; J: TRBJ2-3; CDR3: CASSHQGQSDTQYF; DNA: TGTGCCAGCAGCCACCAGGGACAGTCAGATACGCAGTATTTT
size: .; V: TRBV6-5; D: .; J: TRBJ1-3; CDR3: CASQTSRSGNTIYF; DNA: TGTGCCAGTCAAACCTCGAGGTCTGGAAACACCATATATTTT
size: once; V: TRBV18; D: .; J: TRBJ1-1; CDR3: CASSLDTNTEAFF; DNA: TGTGCCAGCTCCCTTGACACTAACACTGAAGCTTTCTTT
size: .; V: TRBV10-3; D: .; J: TRBJ2-7; CDR3: CAIAVEAYEQYF; DNA: TGTGCCATCGCTGTCGAGGCCTACGAGCAGTACTTC
size: .; V: TRBV13; D: .; J: TRBJ1-1; CDR3: CASSFSTAMNTEAFF; DNA: TGTGCCAGCAGCTTCAGTACAGCCATGAACACTGAAGCTTTCTTT
size: .; V: TRBV18; D: .; J: TRBJ1-2; CDR3: CASSLSRSLAYGYTF; DNA: TGTGCCAGCTCATTATCCAGGAGCCTCGCCTATGGCTACACCTTC
size: .; V: TRBV5-6; D: TRBD1; J: TRBJ2-1; CDR3: CASSLQTGGSYNEQFF; DNA: TGTGCCAGCAGCCTCCAGACAGGGGGCTCCTACAATGAGCAGTTCTTC
size: .; V: TRBV6-5; D: .; J: TRBJ2-7; CDR3: CASSYVREAYEQYF; DNA: TGTGCCAGCAGCTACGTCCGGGAAGCCTACGAGCAGTACTTC
size: .; V: TRBV18; D: .; J: TRBJ1-4; CDR3: CASSPPPGGGEKLFF; DNA: TGTGCCAGCTCACCACCGCCTGGAGGTGGCGAAAAACTGTTTTTT
size: .; V: TRBV5-1; D: TRBD1; J: TRBJ1-5; CDR3: CASSATGNQPQHF; DNA: TGCGCCAGCAGCGCGACAGGGAATCAGCCCCAGCATTTT
size: .; V: TRBV27; D: .; J: TRBJ1-4; CDR3: CASRTNEKLFF; DNA: TGTGCCAGTCGAACTAATGAAAAACTGTTTTTT